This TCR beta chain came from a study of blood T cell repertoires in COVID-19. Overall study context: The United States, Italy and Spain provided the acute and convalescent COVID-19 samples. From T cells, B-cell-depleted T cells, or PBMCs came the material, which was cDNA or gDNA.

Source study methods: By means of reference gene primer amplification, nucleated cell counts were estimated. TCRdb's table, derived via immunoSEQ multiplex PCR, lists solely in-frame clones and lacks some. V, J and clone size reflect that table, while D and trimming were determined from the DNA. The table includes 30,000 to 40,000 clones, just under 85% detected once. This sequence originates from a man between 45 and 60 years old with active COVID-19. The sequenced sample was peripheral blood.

DNA of the CDR3: TGCAGTGCTTTCGGCACAGATACGCAGTATTTT. Amino acids: CSAFGTDTQYF. V and J are TRBV20-1 and TRBJ2-3; D call uncertain. Between the trimmed V and J ends, which lost 5 bases and 1 base, there was a span of 4 bases. This CDR3 comprises 11 residues. The germline V gene has CDR1 DFQATT and CDR2 SNEGSKA (reference sequence).